This is a list of T cell receptor beta chains from one sample in a study of OX40 agonist ivuxolimab in advanced cancers. Clones were sequenced by immunoSEQ multiplex PCR, and TCRdb holds only the in-frame ones, with some missing. The data hold around 55,000 clones, with 70% to 85% observed a single time. The specimen comprised CD4+ or CD8+ T cells sorted from blood, sampled in a trial of the OX40 agonist ivuxolimab. The receptors were sampled from an adult with an advanced solid tumor such as melanoma, head and neck, liver or kidney cancer. CDR3s include the opening cysteine and the closing phenylalanine or tryptophan.

TRBJ2-7	TRBV29-1	CSVRDFEQYF
TRBJ1-2	TRBV11-2	CASSSLAGPPPLTF
TRBJ2-3	TRBV7-8	CASSLAGRDTQYF
TRBJ2-7	TRBV6-1	CASSTDRMSSYEQYF
TRBJ1-6	TRBV30	CAWSESGTGNSPLHF
TRBJ1-4	TRBV5-6	CASSYAMGTGNEKLFF
TRBJ1-6	TRBV27	CASTVRRDNSPLHF
TRBJ2-5	TRBV7-2	CASSLGVAETQYF
TRBJ2-7	TRBV5-1	CASSLAASGRGYEQYF
TRBJ2-5	TRBV18	CASSRIGFTKAGGPETQYF
TRBJ1-5	TRBV7-8	CASSRTVYSNQPQHF
TRBJ2-5	TRBV29-1	CSVAPGLDETQYF
TRBJ2-3	TRBV4-1	CASSQVLGRQHTDTQYF
TRBJ2-1	TRBV7-3	CASSSSSSGKFGEQFF
TRBJ2-5	TRBV9	CASSGGLGTGSGTQYF
TRBJ1-2	TRBV5-1	CASRRDDRGYGYTF
TRBJ2-7	TRBV27	CASSQQPGQPYEQYF
TRBJ1-3	TRBV5-1	CASSLGPKGASGNTIYF
TRBJ2-5	TRBV7-8	CASSLDRGQETQYF
TRBJ2-1	TRBV6-5	CASRRLAGIYNEQFF
TRBJ1-6	TRBV6-1	CASSEVDSLVIYNSPLHF
TRBJ1-4	TRBV7-3	CASSLTAGGGKLFF
TRBJ1-3	TRBV30	CAWSSRGTGNTIYF
TRBJ1-2	TRBV5-6	CASSHWLRGGFYGYTF
TRBJ2-3	TRBV11-2	CASSLIGPESDTQYF
TRBJ2-2	TRBV6-5	CASSPTQGAPGELFF
TRBJ1-6	TRBV7-2	CASSSQGVTYNSPLHF
TRBJ1-2	TRBV6-1	CASSRGTAYGYTF
TRBJ1-1	TRBV12-5	CASGLVGVGTEAFF
TRBJ2-5	TRBV30	CAWSQERGRYQETQYF
TRBJ1-5	TRBV9	CASSVDGAGLWPQHF
TRBJ2-3	TRBV30	CAWSPGLGDDTQYF
TRBJ2-2	TRBV6-6	CASSRGRGGELFF
TRBJ2-3	TRBV7-8	CASSLRGAHTDTQYF
TRBJ1-5	TRBV4-1	CASSQDQGQRALNQPQHF
TRBJ1-2	TRBV5-5	CASSLAGSGDYGYTF
TRBJ1-2	TRBV5-4	CASSSNYYGYTF
TRBJ1-4	TRBV5-1	CASSLSGTGSEKLFF
TRBJ2-1	TRBV29-1	CSVALNNEQFF
TRBJ2-7	TRBV6-1	CASTSWTGSYEQYF
TRBJ2-3	TRBV6-1	CASSAGSDSKGYTQYF
TRBJ1-5	TRBV2	CASSEGGRRNQPQHF
TRBJ2-2	TRBV5-1	CASSLPTGNTGELFF
TRBJ1-5	TRBV13	CASSSKQGALMDSNQPQHF